These 4 T cell receptor beta chains share one sample of origin, sequenced in a study of blood T cell repertoires in COVID-19. The data were produced by immunoSEQ multiplex PCR, yet TCRdb's version contains in-frame clones alone and is incomplete. Of about 190,000 clones in the sample, around 80% were seen once. Sequencing was performed on peripheral blood. The receptors come from a human donor in a cohort sampled during active COVID-19.

The CDR3 spells CASSYRRGTGELFF. The CDR3 region has the DNA TGTGCCAGCAGTTACCGAAGGGGCACCGGGGAGCTGTTTTTT. The chain is built from TRBV6-5 and TRBJ2-2, with D possibly matching TRBD1 (5 bases). This CDR3 is built from 14 residues. CDR1 and CDR2 (germline): MNHEY, SVGAGI. Trimming stripped 2 bases from V and 4 bases from J, with 8 bases between.

The J gene is TRBJ1-4, the V gene TRBV11-2; a weak D match, TRBD1 (5 bases). There are 15 residues in the CDR3. The V gene's germline CDR1 is SGHAT and CDR2 FQNNGV. With 8 bases removed from V and 5 bases from J, the gap between germline ends came to 18 bases. CDR3 in amino acids: CASRAPGLGNEKLFF. The CDR3 region has the DNA TGTGCCAGCCGAGCTCCGGGACTGGGAAATGAAAAACTGTTTTTT.

The chain recombines TRBV6-6 with TRBJ1-1; unclear D gene. The CDR3 has 12 residues. Trimming cost V 5 bases and J 10 bases, with 14 bases left between them. Germline CDR1 is MNHNY and CDR2 is SVGAGI (reference sequence). Here the CDR3 reads CASSRVPEGAFF. The CDR3 DNA reads TGTGCCAGCAGTAGGGTCCCAGAGGGAGCTTTCTTT.

This clone was seen just once. The chain joins TRBV30 to TRBJ1-5; no clear D. The CDR3 sequence is 15 residues long. The ends were cut back, 3 bases at V and 0 bases at J, with 12 bases in the middle. Germline V lookup: CDR1 GTSNPN, CDR2 SVGIG (reference sequence). The CDR3: CAWSPGGVSNQPQHF. In DNA, the CDR3 is TGTGCCTGGAGCCCCGGCGGGGTTAGCAATCAGCCCCAGCATTTT.